The 22 T cell receptor beta chains below all came from one sample that was sequenced in a study of cytomegalovirus exposure and HLA in healthy donors. Amplification used 60 Vbeta primers and 13 Jbeta primers. The repertoire was sequenced with immunoSEQ multiplex PCR; TCRdb's copy has only in-frame clones and lacks some. The table shows some 120,000 clones, with 78% occurring only once. Material: PBMCs. The origin of the receptors is a man between 40 and 49 years old in good health and CMV-seronegative.

The chain carries TRBV27 and TRBJ2-2; D unclear. The CDR3 sequence is 13 residues long. Trimming removed 2 bases from V and 8 bases from J, with 9 bases in between. Germline assignment: CDR1 MNHEY and CDR2 SMNVEV (reference sequence). The CDR3 is CASSLLVPGELFF. The CDR3 bases are TGTGCCAGCAGTTTACTAGTCCCTGGGGAGCTGTTTTTT.

This clone was seen once. This chain links TRBV7-8 with TRBJ2-1, with TRBD2 matching over 7 bases. Germline trimming cut 7 bases from V and 0 bases from J; bases unmatched to any gene: 3. CDR3 length equals 14 residues. The germline CDR1 and CDR2 sequences are SGHVS and FQNEAQ. In DNA, the CDR3 is TGTGCCAGCACCGGGGGGAACTCCTACAATGAGCAGTTCTTC. Translating gives CASTGGNSYNEQFF. Full variable domain (missing parts from reference TRBV7-8 and TRBJ2-1): GAGVSQSPRYKVAKRGQDVALRCDPISGHVSLFWYQQALGQGPEFLTYFQNEAQLDKSGLPSDRFFAERPEGSVSTLKIQRTQQEDSAVYLCASTGGNSYNEQFFGPGTRLTVL.

Comments on this clone: One junction end does not reproduce the germline sequence, and a read error may be involved. This chain joins TRBV19 and TRBJ1-2, with a weak D call TRBD1 (5 bases). The length of the CDR3 is 14 residues. Germline-derived CDR1 and CDR2 are LNHDA and SQIVND (reference sequence). The CDR3 protein is CASTIWAGQNGYIF. The CDR3 DNA is TGTGCCAGTACCATCTGGGCAGGGCAGAATGGCTACATCTTC.

This sequence joins TRBV9 and TRBJ1-1; TRBD1 matches 8 bases. The CDR3 is made up of 17 amino acids. V lost 3 bases and J lost 0; bases outside the gene matches: 10. The germline V gene encodes CDR1 SGDLS and CDR2 YYNGEE. In DNA form, the CDR3 reads TGTGCCAGCAGCGCCCCGGGACAGGAAAGCGTGAACACTGAAGCTTTCTTT. Translation: CASSAPGQESVNTEAFF.

This chain joins TRBV19 and TRBJ1-2, with 8 bases that match TRBD1. The CDR3 has 12 amino acids. The V and J ends lost 6 bases and 8 bases, in that order; junction bases with no gene match: 5. CDR1 is LNHDA, CDR2 SQIVND, per germline (reference sequence). The DNA for the CDR3 is TGTGCCAGTAGAGGACAGGGAGGCGGCTACACCTTC. Translation gives CASRGQGGGYTF.

This clone occurred a few times. J is TRBJ2-5 and V is TRBV5-6; tentative D call: TRBD1 (6 bases). Trimming took off 4 bases at V and 1 base at J, with 14 bases between the two ends. The CDR3 has 15 residues. Germline CDR1 SGHDT, CDR2 YYEEEE. The CDR3 DNA sequence: TGTGCCAGCAGCCAAGGACAGAGAAGCCAAGAGACCCAGTACTTC. Protein: CASSQGQRSQETQYF.

The V call is TRBV7-2, the J call TRBJ1-5; 8 positions agree with TRBD1. CDR3 length: 15 amino acids. Germline-derived CDR1 and CDR2 are SGHTA and FQGNSA. The junction had 3 bases not matched to a gene; V was cut back by 5 bases and J by 0 bases. CDR3 residues: CASSPQGASNQPQHF. The CDR3 DNA is TGTGCCAGCAGCCCCCAGGGGGCTAGCAATCAGCCCCAGCATTTT.

This clone was observed a handful of times. The chain joins TRBV7-9 to TRBJ1-6; D unclear. Trimming cost V 5 bases and J 1 base, with 9 bases left between them. Germline lookup yields CDR1 SEHNR and CDR2 FQNEAQ (reference sequence). This CDR3 is 15 amino acids long. This CDR3 reads CASSRDWSYNSPLHF. The DNA of the CDR3 is TGTGCCAGCAGCCGAGATTGGTCCTATAATTCACCCCTCCACTTT. Full variable domain (outside the CDR3, taken from reference TRBV7-9 and TRBJ1-6): DTGVSQNPRHKITKRGQNVTFRCDPISEHNRLYWYRQTLGQGPEFLTYFQNEAQLEKSRLLSDRFSAERPKGSFSTLEIQRTEQGDSAMYLCASSRDWSYNSPLHFGNGTRLTVT.

This clone appeared once. This chain uses TRBV6-6 with TRBJ2-3, with D perhaps matching TRBD1 (6 bases). Per the germline V gene, CDR1 is MNHNY and CDR2 is SVGAGI (reference sequence). The CDR3 covers 16 residues. V was trimmed by 7 bases and J by 6 bases, leaving 23 bases between them. The CDR3: CASTRARTAPTDTQYF. The DNA of the CDR3 is TGTGCCAGCACCCGGGCCAGGACAGCGCCCACGGATACGCAGTATTTT.

The V gene is TRBV11-2, the J gene TRBJ1-2; unclear D gene. There are 13 residues in the CDR3. The V and J ends lost 5 bases and 10 bases respectively, with 17 bases between them. Germline V CDR1 and CDR2: SGHAT, FQNNGV. In nucleotides, the CDR3 is TGTGCCAGCAGCGGTGGGCCGATAACGACCTACACCTTC. It is translated as CASSGGPITTYTF.

This clone has only a few counts. V usage is TRBV7-8 and J usage is TRBJ2-7, with TRBD1 matching over 10 bases. The germline CDR1 and CDR2 sequences are SGHVS and FQNEAQ. Trimming at V came to 4 bases and at J to 2 bases, leaving 5 bases not matched to a gene. The CDR3 is 15 amino acids. The CDR3 sequence is CASSWMGQGTYEQYF. The CDR3 region has the DNA TGTGCCAGCAGCTGGATGGGACAGGGGACCTACGAGCAGTACTTC.

This clone appeared a few times. The chain carries TRBV6-1 and TRBJ1-2, with D possibly matching TRBD1 (5 bases). Germline V gene sequence: CDR1 MNHNS, CDR2 SASEGT. The CDR3 spans 12 residues. Trimming cost V 5 bases and J 3 bases, with 7 bases left between them. The CDR3 reads CASSPGDYGYTF. CDR3 DNA sequence: TGTGCCAGCAGTCCGGGGGACTATGGCTACACCTTC.

The chain is built from TRBV4-1 and TRBJ1-4; D remains unclear. This CDR3 is built from 16 residues. V lost 5 bases and J 2 bases, leaving 15 bases between the germline ends. The V gene's germline CDR1 is MGHRA and CDR2 YSYEKL. The CDR3: CASSVQPSTTNEKLFF. The CDR3 coding sequence is TGCGCCAGCAGCGTACAGCCCTCCACTACTAATGAAAAACTGTTTTTT.

In its sample, this clone was seen a few times. The chain has TRBV11-1 and TRBJ2-7; TRBD1 agrees at 10 bases. Per germline, CDR1 SGHAT and CDR2 FQDESV (reference sequence). The CDR3 sequence is 15 residues long. J was trimmed by 3 bases and V by 2 bases; bases with no gene match: 4. Here the CDR3 DNA reads TGTGCCAGCAGCTTAAGGGACAGGGGAATCTACGAGCAGTACTTC. Translated: CASSLRDRGIYEQYF.

The gene calls are TRBV2 and TRBJ1-5, with 8 bases identical to TRBD1. Germline V gene sequence: CDR1 SNHLY, CDR2 FYNNEI. The CDR3 is made up of 13 amino acids. V lost 5 bases, J lost 5 bases, and 2 bases stayed unmatched. DNA for the CDR3: TGTGCCAGCAGTAAGGACAGGGATCAGCCCCAGCATTTT. Its protein product is CASSKDRDQPQHF.

The J gene is TRBJ2-1, the V gene TRBV6-5; D is possibly TRBD1 (5 bases). The CDR3 length is 16 residues. Looked up from germline, CDR1 is MNHEY and CDR2 is SVGAGI. Trimming pared 0 bases from V and 4 bases from J, leaving 13 bases between. The CDR3 protein is CASSYSGRGAYNEQFF. The CDR3 coding sequence is TGTGCCAGCAGTTACTCGGGAAGGGGCGCTTACAATGAGCAGTTCTTC.

The chain recombines TRBV19 with TRBJ2-7; a weak D match, TRBD2 (5 bases). CDR1 LNHDA and CDR2 SQIVND come from the germline V gene (reference sequence). There are 14 residues in the CDR3. V was cut by 6 bases and J by 7 bases, with 19 bases left in between. The DNA for the CDR3 is TGTGCCAGTAGCATGACTAATGGGGTAGCAGAGCAGTACTTC. Protein sequence: CASSMTNGVAEQYF. The full variable domain, in which reference TRBV19 and TRBJ2-7 provide the parts outside the CDR3, is DGGITQSPKYLFRKEGQNVTLSCEQNLNHDAMYWYRQDPGQGLRLIYYSQIVNDFQKGDIAEGYSVSREKKESFPLTVTSAQKNPTAFYLCASSMTNGVAEQYFGPGTRLTVT.

The V and J genes are TRBV19 and TRBJ2-3; 9 nucleotides line up with TRBD2. This CDR3 is built from 14 residues. Unmatched junction bases numbered 6, after V lost 5 bases and J lost 6 bases. The germline V gene has CDR1 LNHDA and CDR2 SQIVND (reference sequence). CDR3 nucleotides: TGTGCCAGTAGTGAGGCGGGGGGGCCGGATACGCAGTATTTT. Amino acids: CASSEAGGPDTQYF.

This chain connects TRBV4-2 to TRBJ2-5; 13 positions match TRBD2. The CDR3 totals 18 residues. Trimming removed 4 bases from V and 0 bases from J; junction bases left unmatched: 8. Germline CDR1 reads LGHNA; CDR2 reads YNFKEQ. CDR3 in DNA: TGTGCCAGCAGCCCGGGACTAGCGGGGTACCAAAACCAAGAGACCCAGTACTTC. Residues: CASSPGLAGYQNQETQYF.

The chain recombines TRBV28 with TRBJ1-1, with 9 bases fitting TRBD1. J was trimmed by 4 bases and V by 5 bases; bases with no gene match: 11. Germline lookup yields CDR1 MDHEN and CDR2 SYDVKM. CDR3 length: 16 amino acids. The CDR3 protein is CASSINRGRLGTEAFF. The CDR3 coding sequence is TGTGCCAGCAGTATCAACAGGGGGCGATTGGGCACTGAAGCTTTCTTT.

This clone was detected only once. V and J are TRBV29-1 and TRBJ1-2; D gene uncertain. The V and J ends lost 4 bases and 0 bases respectively, with 12 bases between them. There are 14 residues in the CDR3. The germline V gene has CDR1 SQVTM and CDR2 ANQGSEA. CDR3 region: CSVVGELANYGYTF. CDR3 in DNA: TGCAGCGTTGTCGGGGAGTTAGCTAACTATGGCTACACCTTC.

The V gene is TRBV20-1, the J gene TRBJ1-1; D not certain. The CDR3 has 11 residues. Germline V CDR1 and CDR2: DFQATT, SNEGSKA (reference sequence). Deletions cut 5 bases from V and 3 bases from J, with 7 bases between. In DNA, the CDR3 is TGCAGTGCTCCAAATTACACTGAAGCTTTCTTT. This sequence encodes CSAPNYTEAFF.